The rows below give T cell receptor beta chains drawn from one sample of a study of blood T cells in healthy people across ages. From the 5' RACE reads, TCRdb called clonotypes with MiXCR, one entry per CDR3 protein. The data show some 1,000,000 distinct CDR3 sequences, with roughly a quarter seen just once and approximately 0.71% held by the top ten. This same sample was also taken into another study, of T cells of mothers and their children.

The sample consisted of blood. These TCRs come from a girl aged 2 to 9 in good health. Both conserved end residues are part of each CDR3. The D gene is left open where the match is weak. Only some rows state a clone size, as once, few, many or a class for expanded clones.

TRBV10-2,TRBD2,TRBJ2-7,few,TGCGCCAGCAGTGAGGGACTAGCAGGTGGCGAGCAGTACTTC,CASSEGLAGGEQYF
TRBV7-2,.,TRBJ1-3,few,TGTGCCAGCAGCATCTCAGGGATTAGCTCTGGAAACACCATATATTTT,CASSISGISSGNTIYF
TRBV21-1,.,TRBJ2-6,few,TGTGCCAGCAGCAAAAGGTGGATCTTCTCTGGGGCCAACGTCCTGACTTTC,CASSKRWIFSGANVLTF
TRBV4-3,TRBD1,TRBJ1-2,.,TGCGCCAGCAGCAGTGGGACAGGGCTTGTTCGCTACACCTTC,CASSSGTGLVRYTF
TRBV7-2,.,TRBJ2-1,.,TGTGCCAGCAGCAACCCTGGGGACCAGTTAGATGAGCAGTTCTTC,CASSNPGDQLDEQFF
TRBV7-9,.,TRBJ1-2,once,TGTGCCAGCAGCTTACAGGACGGGACTAACTATGGCTACACCTTC,CASSLQDGTNYGYTF
TRBV9,TRBD1,TRBJ2-3,.,TGTGCCAGCAGCACTCGGGACAGGCGCACAGATACGCAGTATTTT,CASSTRDRRTDTQYF
TRBV24-1,.,TRBJ2-4,few,TGTGCCACCAGTGATTTGCACCCGATAGCCAAAAACATTCAGTACTTC,CATSDLHPIAKNIQYF
TRBV20-1,.,TRBJ2-1,few,TGCAGTGCTAATGGGGCTAGCACGTACAATGAGCAGTTCTTC,CSANGASTYNEQFF
TRBV5-5,TRBD2,TRBJ2-1,.,TGTGCCAGCAGCCTTATTTGGGGCGGGGGTCCCTACAATGAGCAGTTCTTC,CASSLIWGGGPYNEQFF
TRBV7-9,.,TRBJ2-5,.,TGTGCCAGCAGCTCAATCTCAGGGAGCCAGACCCAGTACTTC,CASSSISGSQTQYF
TRBV27,.,TRBJ2-3,.,TGTGCCAGCAGCCCACCGGGGTTAACAGATACGCAGTATTTT,CASSPPGLTDTQYF
TRBV7-9,TRBD2,TRBJ2-1,few,TGTGCCAGCAGCTTAGCAACTGGACTAGCGTACAATGGGCAGTTCTTC,CASSLATGLAYNGQFF
TRBV28,TRBD1,TRBJ1-2,.,TGTGCCAGCAGTTCTACCTACTACGACAGGGACCCCTATGGCTACACCTTC,CASSSTYYDRDPYGYTF
TRBV5-1,.,TRBJ2-5,few,TGCGCCAGCAGCTCCAAATCGGCAGGGGCGAGGGAGACCCAGTACTTC,CASSSKSAGARETQYF
TRBV7-2,.,TRBJ1-2,.,TGTGCCAGCAGCTTAGATAGGGGGACGATCTATGGCTACACCTTC,CASSLDRGTIYGYTF
TRBV10-3,.,TRBJ2-3,.,TGTGCCATCAGTGAGTCTACAGGGAGCACAGATACGCAGTATTTT,CAISESTGSTDTQYF